These 17 T cell receptor beta chains share one sample of origin, sequenced in a study of blood T cell repertoires in COVID-19. Only in-frame clones appear in the TCRdb table, and some are missing; sequencing was by immunoSEQ multiplex PCR. The sample has under 200,000 clones; more than 75% are singletons. The specimen was peripheral blood. The receptors shown here come from a woman aged 80 or older with acute or convalescent COVID-19.

The chain uses TRBV19 and TRBJ2-3; a possible D gene is TRBD1 (5 bases). Germline V lookup: CDR1 LNHDA, CDR2 SQIVND (reference sequence). This CDR3 contains 19 residues. V was clipped by 0 bases and J by 2 bases, with 21 bases between them. For the CDR3, the DNA is TGTGCCAGTAGTATAGATGTGGGTGGGGCAGGGTTCTTCACAGATACGCAGTATTTT. This translates into CASSIDVGGAGFFTDTQYF. The full variable domain, its missing parts supplied by reference TRBV19 and TRBJ2-3, is DGGITQSPKYLFRKEGQNVTLSCEQNLNHDAMYWYRQDPGQGLRLIYYSQIVNDFQKGDIAEGYSVSREKKESFPLTVTSAQKNPTAFYLCASSIDVGGAGFFTDTQYFGPGTRLTVL.

This clone was seen just once. CDR3 region: CASSPPGQGLLGSEAFF. Here the CDR3 DNA reads TGTGCCAGCAGCCCACCGGGACAGGGACTTCTTGGGTCTGAAGCTTTCTTT. The chain carries TRBV27 and TRBJ1-1; 9 nucleotides match TRBD1. The germline V gene has CDR1 MNHEY and CDR2 SMNVEV (reference sequence). The CDR3 is made up of 17 amino acids. J lost 6 bases, V lost 6 bases, and 17 bases had no gene match.

This clone was observed once. Other DNA variants within this sample encode the same CDR3. The CDR3 loop is CASSILSGNTIYF. In DNA form, the CDR3 reads TGTGCCAGTAGTATACTGTCTGGAAACACCATATATTTT. The gene calls are TRBV19 and TRBJ1-3; D call uncertain. The ends were cut back, 2 bases at V and 1 base at J, with 3 bases in the middle. The CDR3 runs to 13 residues. Germline CDR1 LNHDA, CDR2 SQIVND (reference sequence).

The chain employs TRBV7-8 and TRBJ1-1, with D possibly matching TRBD1 (6 bases). CDR1 and CDR2 from the germline V gene are SGHVS and FQNEAQ. The V and J ends lost 0 bases and 5 bases respectively, with 19 bases between them. The CDR3 covers 17 residues. Here the CDR3 DNA reads TGTGCCAGCAGCTTAGCGAGAATAGGGGGACCCGGAACTGAAGCTTTCTTT. It is translated as CASSLARIGGPGTEAFF.

The chain uses TRBV3-1 (or the pseudogene TRBV3-2) and TRBJ1-1; 8 bases match TRBD1. V lost 0 bases to trimming and J lost 8 bases; unmatched junction nucleotides: 11. Per germline, CDR1 LGHDT and CDR2 YNNKEL (reference sequence). There are 16 residues in the CDR3. CDR3 residues: CASSQDMGQVLGEAFF. As DNA, the CDR3 is TGTGCCAGCAGCCAAGATATGGGACAGGTGCTAGGAGAAGCTTTCTTT.

The J gene is TRBJ2-3, the V gene TRBV18; perhaps TRBD2 as D (6 bases). CDR1 is KGHSH and CDR2 is LQKENI in the germline V gene. V was shortened by 2 bases and J by 4 bases, with 19 bases between the two germline ends. There are 17 residues in the CDR3. The CDR3 region is CASSPISLATIADTQYF. Written as DNA, the CDR3 is TGTGCCAGCTCACCAATTTCCCTAGCGACGATCGCAGATACGCAGTATTTT.

V gene TRBV6-5 combines with J gene TRBJ1-1; no clear D. This CDR3 comprises 14 residues. Germline values: CDR1 MNHEY, CDR2 SVGAGI. V was shortened by 3 bases and J by 1 base, with 9 bases between the two germline ends. The CDR3 DNA reads as TGTGCCAGCAGTTATGGTAGCAGGAACACTGAAGCTTTCTTT. Translating it yields CASSYGSRNTEAFF.

The chain couples TRBV6-5 to TRBJ1-5; the D is unclear. V dropped 7 bases and J dropped 4 bases, with 8 bases sitting between them. This CDR3 contains 12 residues. Germline V gene lookup returns CDR1 MNHEY and CDR2 SVGAGI. The CDR3 here is CASNRGNQPQHF. CDR3 DNA sequence: TGTGCCAGCAATCGCGGGAATCAGCCCCAGCATTTT.

The genes are TRBV28 and TRBJ2-7; D uncertain. This CDR3 has 12 amino acids. Trimming took off 3 bases at V and 0 bases at J, with 3 bases between the two ends. Germline CDR1 MDHEN, CDR2 SYDVKM. CDR3 residues: CASSFSSYEQYF. The CDR3 nucleotides are TGTGCCAGCAGTTTCTCCTCCTACGAGCAGTACTTC.

The gene calls are TRBV28 and TRBJ1-6; D call uncertain. Germline loops: CDR1 MDHEN, CDR2 SYDVKM. This CDR3 is 14 amino acids long. The V end was cut by 4 bases, the J end by 9 bases, with 13 bases between. CDR3 region: CASSSQGSASPLHF. CDR3 coding DNA: TGTGCCAGCAGTTCCCAAGGTAGCGCTTCACCCCTCCACTTT.

The chain couples TRBV5-1 to TRBJ2-1; weak D call: TRBD1 (5 bases). CDR1 and CDR2 (germline): SGHRS, YFSETQ. The CDR3 covers 15 residues. The germline V and J ends were trimmed by 1 base and 9 bases, with 17 bases remaining between them. The CDR3 protein is CASSLTGAFSTEQFF. DNA of the CDR3: TGCGCCAGCAGCTTGACAGGAGCCTTTTCAACTGAGCAGTTCTTC.

The chain recombines TRBV3-1 (or the pseudogene TRBV3-2) with TRBJ2-7; TRBD2 aligns across 11 bases. Looked up from germline, CDR1 is LGHDT and CDR2 is YNNKEL (reference sequence). Losses at the gene ends were 4 bases for V and 6 bases for J; bases not matched to a gene: 8. The CDR3 loop spans 15 amino acids. The CDR3 here is CASSLAGGPTVEQYF. The CDR3 nucleotides are TGTGCCAGCAGCCTAGCGGGAGGGCCCACGGTCGAGCAGTACTTC.

The chain uses TRBV10-3 and TRBJ1-3; unclear D gene. Germline CDR1 ENHRY, CDR2 SYGVKD. The germline V and J ends were trimmed by 0 bases and 3 bases, with 9 bases remaining between them. The CDR3 is made up of 15 amino acids. The CDR3 here is CAISESGLLGNTIYF. DNA of the CDR3: TGTGCCATCAGTGAGTCCGGACTCCTTGGAAACACCATATATTTT.

V is TRBV10-3 and J is TRBJ2-5; 9 bases align to TRBD1. The J segment lost 2 bases and the V segment lost 4 bases, leaving 2 bases of the junction unmatched. The CDR3 has 14 residues. CDR1 is ENHRY and CDR2 is SYGVKD in the germline V gene. This CDR3 reads CAISGDRAQETQYF. The CDR3 DNA sequence: TGTGCCATCAGTGGGGACAGGGCGCAAGAGACCCAGTACTTC.

The chain uses TRBV19 and TRBJ1-5, with a tentative D call TRBD1 (6 bases). Between the trimmed V and J ends, which lost 3 bases and 7 bases, there was a span of 13 bases. The CDR3 consists of 14 residues. Germline CDR1 LNHDA, CDR2 SQIVND (reference sequence). The CDR3 here is CASSIVGGRQPQHF. DNA of the CDR3: TGTGCCAGTAGTATTGTCGGGGGGCGGCAGCCCCAGCATTTT.

This chain uses TRBV21-1 with TRBJ2-3; the D segment call TRBD2 is taken from the table without a DNA check. TRBV21-1 is assigned pseudogene status. The CDR3 loop spans 22 amino acids. The CDR3 DNA sequence: TGTGCCACCCCCTCGACGCGACGGGACAGGCAAGGACTAGCGGGAGTTTCAGATACGCAGTATTTT. Translation gives CATPSTRRDRQGLAGVSDTQYF.

The rearrangement links TRBV19 to TRBJ1-2; tentatively, D is TRBD1 (5 bases). The V gene's germline CDR1 is LNHDA and CDR2 SQIVND (reference sequence). This CDR3 region has 13 residues. Trimming cost V 6 bases and J 8 bases, with 16 bases left between them. CDR3 sequence: CASRPLAGRGYTF. The DNA for the CDR3 is TGTGCCAGTAGGCCGTTGGCAGGGCGCGGCTACACCTTC.